Included here is one T cell receptor (beta chain) sequence, with context. The sample holds a few counts of this clone. The antigen it recognizes is unknown. Qualities for individual bases were not recorded, and no much larger clone is one base off. These data come from a study of blood T cell repertoires in COVID-19 (dated by TCRdb to the early 2020s). Study-level background: Samples covering the acute and convalescent phases of COVID-19 were provided by collaborators in the United States, Italy and Spain. Where available, HLA class I and class II types were obtained from metadata supplied by the sample provider rather than from assay-based typing. The samples were drawn from two sources: the first 160 participants of the ongoing ImmuneRACE study, and 1,254 subjects contributed by 6 global collaborators. A de-identified subject ID, COVID-19 status, age in years and sex were almost always included in the sample metadata. The material from the prospective study consisted of cDNA or gDNA derived from T cells, B-cell-depleted T cells, or PBMCs. The dataset comprised deeply sampled blood TCRbeta repertoires from subjects exposed to, actively infected with, or recovered from COVID-19. The repertoires were made available in a free public database intended to serve as a resource for research on the immune response to SARS-CoV-2.

From the cysteine through the phenylalanine, the CDR3 covers 11 amino acids. The kept DNA is CDR3 alone, 33 bases in frame from the first base. V gives up 8 bases and J gives up 7 bases, and the segment between their germline ends measures 12 bases. The CDR1 and CDR2 encoded by the germline V gene are SNHLY and FYNNEI. The study at large found these results: The quantity of clinical and demographic metadata differed by source and by participant and was supplied without curation.

Participants in the prospective study were aged roughly 18 to 100 years, lived in more than 20 United States geographic areas, and enrolled through a virtual design. Cohort assignment in the prospective study relied on participant-reported clinical history from a screening survey and a study questionnaire. Recovered participants in ImmuneRACE Cohort 3 were defined by two consecutive negative NP/OP PCR tests, clearance by a healthcare professional, or resolution of symptoms. In the prospective study, whole blood, serum and a nasopharyngeal or oropharyngeal swab were collected from each participant by mobile phlebotomists. Additional blood draws and questionnaires over an approximately 2-month period could optionally be provided by prospective study participants. Before DNA extraction, blood samples from the prospective study were shipped at room temperature or frozen. TCRbeta CDR3 regions were amplified from genomic DNA by means of the immunoSEQ Assay, a bias-controlled multiplex PCR. The paper's processing steps were these. The number of nucleated cells in each sample was estimated by amplification of reference gene primers within the assay. Sequence reads were collapsed and filtered to measure the absolute abundance of every unique TCRbeta CDR3 rearrangement. For each sample, productive Simpson clonality was calculated as the square root of Simpson's diversity index over productive rearrangements. Here the immuneACCESS table is served through TCRdb, limited to in-frame sequences with V and J called. Missing clones are a known gap in these copies; in checked studies unresolved V genes cover under half, and the rest lacks a known reason. Clonal size and the V and J genes are those of that table, whereas D and trimming came from the DNA. In this sample the table shows around 170,000 clones, 88% of which occur a single time. The ten largest clones represent roughly 9% of the sample.

The source is a woman under 30 who had recovered from COVID-19. The chain links TRBV2 with TRBJ2-7, with no confidently assigned D gene. Sequenced: PBMCs or T cells enriched from blood (not recorded which). The CDR3 region has the sequence CASETFGEQYF. The nucleotide sequence reads as follows: TGTGCCAGCGAAACTTTCGGGGAGCAGTACTTC.